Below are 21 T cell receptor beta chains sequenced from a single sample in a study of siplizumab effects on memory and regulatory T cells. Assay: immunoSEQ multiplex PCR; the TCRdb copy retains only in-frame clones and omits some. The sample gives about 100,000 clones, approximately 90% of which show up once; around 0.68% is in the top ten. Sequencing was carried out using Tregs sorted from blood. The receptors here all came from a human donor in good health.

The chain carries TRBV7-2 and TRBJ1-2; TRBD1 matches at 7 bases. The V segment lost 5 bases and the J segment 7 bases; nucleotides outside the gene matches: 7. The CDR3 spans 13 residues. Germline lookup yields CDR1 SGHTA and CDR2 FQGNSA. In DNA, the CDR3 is TGTGCCAGCAGCCCAGGACAGGTCCCTGGCTACACCTTC. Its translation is CASSPGQVPGYTF. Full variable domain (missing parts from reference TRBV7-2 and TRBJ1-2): GAGVSQSPSNKVTEKGKDVELRCDPISGHTALYWYRQSLGQGLEFLIYFQGNSAPDKSGLPSDRFSAERTGGSVSTLTIQRTQQEDSAVYLCASSPGQVPGYTFGSGTRLTVV.

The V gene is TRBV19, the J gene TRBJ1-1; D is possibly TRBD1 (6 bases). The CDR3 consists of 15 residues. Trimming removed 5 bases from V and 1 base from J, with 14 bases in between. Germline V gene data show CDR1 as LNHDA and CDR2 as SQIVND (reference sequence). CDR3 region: CASSQGLLKNTEAFF. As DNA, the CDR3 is TGTGCCAGTAGTCAGGGGCTCCTTAAGAACACTGAAGCTTTCTTT.

CDR3 residues: CASSRTSGSGEQYF. For the CDR3, the DNA is TGTGCCAGCAGCAGGACTAGCGGGAGTGGCGAGCAGTACTTC. This chain connects TRBV14 to TRBJ2-7, with 13 bases matching TRBD2. CDR3 length: 14 amino acids. J was trimmed by 6 bases and V by 5 bases; bases with no gene match: 4. Germline CDR1 is SGHDN and CDR2 is FVKESK.

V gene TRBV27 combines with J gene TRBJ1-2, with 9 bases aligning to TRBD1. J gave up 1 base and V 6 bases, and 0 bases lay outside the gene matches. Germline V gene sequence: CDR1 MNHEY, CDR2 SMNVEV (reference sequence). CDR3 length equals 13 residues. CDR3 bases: TGTGCCAGCAGGGGACAGGGTAACTATGGCTACACCTTC. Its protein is CASRGQGNYGYTF.

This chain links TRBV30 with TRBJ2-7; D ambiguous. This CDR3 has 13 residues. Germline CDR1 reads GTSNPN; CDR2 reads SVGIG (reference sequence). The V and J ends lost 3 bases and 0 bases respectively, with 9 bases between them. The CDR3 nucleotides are TGTGCCTGGAGGTGGCAGTTCTCCTACGAGCAGTACTTC. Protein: CAWRWQFSYEQYF.

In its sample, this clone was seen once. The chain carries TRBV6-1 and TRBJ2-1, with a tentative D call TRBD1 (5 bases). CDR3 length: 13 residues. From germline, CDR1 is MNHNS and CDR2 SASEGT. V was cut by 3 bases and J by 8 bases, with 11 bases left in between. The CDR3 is CASSETVWDEQFF. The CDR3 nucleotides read TGTGCCAGCAGTGAGACAGTTTGGGATGAGCAGTTCTTC.

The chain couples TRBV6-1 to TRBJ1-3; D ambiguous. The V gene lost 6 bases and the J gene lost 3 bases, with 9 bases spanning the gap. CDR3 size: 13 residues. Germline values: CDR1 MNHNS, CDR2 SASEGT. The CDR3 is CASSFKFGNTIYF. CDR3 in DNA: TGTGCCAGCAGCTTCAAGTTTGGAAACACCATATATTTT.

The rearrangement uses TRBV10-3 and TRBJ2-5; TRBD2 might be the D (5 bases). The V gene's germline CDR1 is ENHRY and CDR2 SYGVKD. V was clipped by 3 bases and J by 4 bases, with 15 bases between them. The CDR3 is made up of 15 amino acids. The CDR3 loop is CAISEQIASGETQYF. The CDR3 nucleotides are TGTGCCATCAGTGAACAGATAGCGTCTGGAGAGACCCAGTACTTC.

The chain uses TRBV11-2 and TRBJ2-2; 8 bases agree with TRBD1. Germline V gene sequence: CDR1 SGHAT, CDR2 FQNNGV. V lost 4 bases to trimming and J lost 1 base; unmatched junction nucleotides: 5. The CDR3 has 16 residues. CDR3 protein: CASSYRQGLNTGELFF. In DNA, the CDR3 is TGTGCCAGCAGCTACAGACAGGGGCTGAACACCGGGGAGCTGTTTTTT. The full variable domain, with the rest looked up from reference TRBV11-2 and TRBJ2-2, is EAGVAQSPRYKIIEKRQSVAFWCNPISGHATLYWYQQILGQGPKLLIQFQNNGVVDDSQLPKDRFSAERLKGVDSTLKIQPAKLEDSAVYLCASSYRQGLNTGELFFGEGSRLTVL.

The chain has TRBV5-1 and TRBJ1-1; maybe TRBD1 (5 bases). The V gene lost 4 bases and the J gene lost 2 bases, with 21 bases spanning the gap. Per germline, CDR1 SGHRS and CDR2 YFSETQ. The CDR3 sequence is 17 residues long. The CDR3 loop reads CASSPGGTSWLNTEAFF. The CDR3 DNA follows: TGCGCCAGCAGCCCCGGGGGAACCAGTTGGCTCAACACTGAAGCTTTCTTT.

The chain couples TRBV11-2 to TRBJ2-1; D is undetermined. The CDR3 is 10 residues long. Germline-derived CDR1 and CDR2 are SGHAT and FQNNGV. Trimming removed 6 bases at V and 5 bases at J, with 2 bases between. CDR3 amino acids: CASRDNEQFF. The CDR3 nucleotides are TGTGCCAGCAGGGACAATGAGCAGTTCTTC. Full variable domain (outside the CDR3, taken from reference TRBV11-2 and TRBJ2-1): EAGVAQSPRYKIIEKRQSVAFWCNPISGHATLYWYQQILGQGPKLLIQFQNNGVVDDSQLPKDRFSAERLKGVDSTLKIQPAKLEDSAVYLCASRDNEQFFGPGTRLTVL.

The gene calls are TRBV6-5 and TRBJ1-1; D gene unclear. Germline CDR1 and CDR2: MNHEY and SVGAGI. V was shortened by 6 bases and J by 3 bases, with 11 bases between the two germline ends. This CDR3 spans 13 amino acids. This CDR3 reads CASSSQRHTEAFF. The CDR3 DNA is TGTGCCAGCAGCTCTCAACGGCACACTGAAGCTTTCTTT.

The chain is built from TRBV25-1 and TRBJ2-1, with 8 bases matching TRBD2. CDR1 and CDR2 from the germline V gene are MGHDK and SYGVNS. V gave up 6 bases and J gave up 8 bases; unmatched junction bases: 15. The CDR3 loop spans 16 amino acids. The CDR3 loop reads CASSQQSGTRSDEQFF. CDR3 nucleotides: TGTGCCAGCAGCCAACAATCCGGGACTAGGTCTGATGAGCAGTTCTTC. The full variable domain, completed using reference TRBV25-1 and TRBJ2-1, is EADIYQTPRYLVIGTGKKITLECSQTMGHDKMYWYQQDPGMELHLIHYSYGVNSTEKGDLSSESTVSRIRTEHFPLTLESARPSHTSQYLCASSQQSGTRSDEQFFGPGTRLTVL.

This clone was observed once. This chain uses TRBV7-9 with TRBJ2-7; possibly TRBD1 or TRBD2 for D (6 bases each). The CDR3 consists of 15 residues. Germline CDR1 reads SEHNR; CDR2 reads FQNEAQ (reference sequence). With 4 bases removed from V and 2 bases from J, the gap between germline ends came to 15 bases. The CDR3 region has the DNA TGTGCCAGCAGCTCTGGCGGGACACGGGCCTACGAGCAGTACTTC. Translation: CASSSGGTRAYEQYF.

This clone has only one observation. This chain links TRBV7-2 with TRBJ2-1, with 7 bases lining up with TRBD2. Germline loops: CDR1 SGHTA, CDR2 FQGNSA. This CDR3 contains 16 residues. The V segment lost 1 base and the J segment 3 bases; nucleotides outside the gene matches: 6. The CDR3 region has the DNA TGTGCCAGCAGCTTAGTAGGACGGGAGGTCTACAATGAGCAGTTCTTC. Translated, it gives CASSLVGREVYNEQFF.

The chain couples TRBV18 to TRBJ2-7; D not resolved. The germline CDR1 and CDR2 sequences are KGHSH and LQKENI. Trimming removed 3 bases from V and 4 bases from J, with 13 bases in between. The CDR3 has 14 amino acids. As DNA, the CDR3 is TGTGCCAGCTCACCTAATGGGGTTGGTTACGAGCAGTACTTC. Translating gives CASSPNGVGYEQYF.

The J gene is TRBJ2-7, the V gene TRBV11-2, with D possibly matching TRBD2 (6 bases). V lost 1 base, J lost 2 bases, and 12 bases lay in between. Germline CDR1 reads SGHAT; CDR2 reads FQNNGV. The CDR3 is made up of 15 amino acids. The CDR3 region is CASSLAGGLAYEQYF. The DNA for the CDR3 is TGTGCCAGCAGCTTAGCCGGGGGTCTCGCCTACGAGCAGTACTTC.

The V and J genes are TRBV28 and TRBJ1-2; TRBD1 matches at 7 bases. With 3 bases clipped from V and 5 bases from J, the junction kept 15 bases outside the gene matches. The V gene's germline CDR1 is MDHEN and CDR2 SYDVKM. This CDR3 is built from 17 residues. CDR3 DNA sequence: TGTGCCAGCAGTTTTCCTTCCCACACAGGGGCAAAATATGGCTACACCTTC. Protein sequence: CASSFPSHTGAKYGYTF.

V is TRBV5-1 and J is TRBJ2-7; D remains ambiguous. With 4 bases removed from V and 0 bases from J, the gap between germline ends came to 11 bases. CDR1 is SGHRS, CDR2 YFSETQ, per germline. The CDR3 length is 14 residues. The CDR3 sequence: CASSKGPPSYEQYF. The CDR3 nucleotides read TGCGCCAGCAGCAAGGGCCCCCCCTCCTACGAGCAGTACTTC.

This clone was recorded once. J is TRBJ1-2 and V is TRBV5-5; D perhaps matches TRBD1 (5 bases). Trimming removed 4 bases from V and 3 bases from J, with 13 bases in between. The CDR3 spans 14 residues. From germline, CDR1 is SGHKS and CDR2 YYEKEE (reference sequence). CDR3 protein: CASSPATDHYGYTF. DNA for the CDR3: TGTGCCAGCAGCCCAGCGACAGACCACTATGGCTACACCTTC.

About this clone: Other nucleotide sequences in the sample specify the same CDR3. The CDR3 DNA sequence: TGTGCCAGCAGCGTAGGCCTAGCGGGTCCGTACGAGCAGTACTTC. Translation: CASSVGLAGPYEQYF. V is TRBV9 and J is TRBJ2-7; 8 bases agree with TRBD2. The V segment lost 0 bases and the J segment 4 bases; nucleotides outside the gene matches: 6. The CDR3 has 15 amino acids. CDR1 SGDLS and CDR2 YYNGEE come from the germline V gene.